The source of this TCR beta chain is a study of a mutant IDH1 vaccine in newly diagnosed glioma (dated by TCRdb to the early 2020s). Concerning the study at large: Patients were given eight vaccinations, in weeks 1, 3, 5, 7, 11, 15, 19 and 23, which matched visits V03 through V10. Longitudinal TCRB deep sequencing was performed for approximately 24 treated patients wherever samples were available for exploratory analyses. The roughly 34 treated patients were around 62% male and around 40% female, with a mean age of roughly 40 years. Vaccination started 4-6 weeks after radiotherapy alone, or was given together with temozolomide cycles in the groups whose treatment included chemotherapy. Before enrollment, patients had received standard therapy of radiotherapy alone, temozolomide alone, or radiochemotherapy with temozolomide; most received the combination. Six visits were used for peripheral blood collection: V03 (baseline), V05, V07, V10, V12 and V13.

V is shortened by 8 bases, J by 2 bases, and the region joining them spans 19 bases. The CDR1 and CDR2 encoded by the germline V gene (reference sequence) are SEHNR and FQNEAQ. The CDR3 has 15 amino acids, counting the end cysteine and phenylalanine. CDR3 DNA is the only sequence kept; it has 45 bases, read in frame from the first base. On this clone: Its antigen has not been determined. Base qualities are not recorded, but no much larger clone differs from it by a single base.

Per the publication, the time point label means: week 11, during vaccination. Each vaccine dose was 300 ug of a 20-mer mutant IDH1 peptide in Montanide, given subcutaneously with topical imiquimod. Newly diagnosed WHO grade 3 or 4 IDH1-mutant astrocytomas showing loss of nuclear ATRX were present in the donors. The samples were drawn from NOA16, a multicentre, single-arm, open-label phase I trial in Germany that tested a mutant IDH1 peptide vaccine in humans for the first time. Genomic DNA for TCRB sequencing was extracted from EDTA blood using the DNeasy Blood and Tissue Kit. General conclusions and limits of the study: Across multiple MHC alleles, vaccine-induced immune responses were seen in 90% to 95% of patients. PBMC samples for TCRB deep sequencing were selected based on availability. Changes in the top peripheral T cell clonotypes picked up by TCRB sequencing did not appear to be linked to pseudoprogression. The authors noted that analyses of patient blood samples could not be reproduced because of sample limitations.

The library was obtained by the immunoSEQ multiplex PCR assay. Rearranged TCR beta chain sequences were amplified using the hsTCRB Kit according to the manufacturer's protocol. TCRB libraries were sequenced on an Illumina MiSeq. For the original study's pipeline: The proprietary platform of the kit vendor was used for demultiplexing, trimming and gene mapping. TCRdb retrieved this table from immuneACCESS and kept in-frame rearrangements only. Not all clones are present; in checked studies, unresolved V genes account for under half, and no reason is known for the remainder. D and trimming were read from the DNA, whereas the V and J calls and clone size are those reported in that table. The sample data list tens of thousands of clones, and over 80% of these were observed just once. The ten largest make up about 2.2% of the sample.

The chain links TRBV7-9 with TRBJ2-7, with a tentative D gene TRBD2 over 5 matching bases. This sequence originates from a man between 35 and 55 years old with glioma. Here the sequenced sample was PBMCs, taken from a glioma patient whose treatment included an IDH1 peptide vaccine. The CDR3 protein: CASSSEGQNTYEQYF. The nucleotides are TGTGCCAGCTCATCTGAGGGCCAGAATACCTACGAGCAGTACTTC.